This record covers a single T cell receptor beta chain. Its antigen is unidentified. Reverse transcription of all isolated RNA meant that expressed TCRB transcripts were sequenced. This table comes from immunoSEQ multiplex PCR, and its TCRdb copy is limited to in-frame clones, with some not included. The sample holds about 240,000 clones, around 13% seen once. The data belong to a study of beta chain features in type 1 diabetes. Study results and caveats: Moderate but significant shortening of TCRB CDR3s was recorded in all four CD4+ subsets from Type 1 diabetes patients.

This TCR derives from a man aged 30 to 45 with type 1 diabetes. Sequenced material: naive CD4+ T cells from blood.

CDR3 amino acids: CASSPNPPQGNTEAFF. CDR3 bases: TGTGCCAGCTCCCCAAACCCCCCGCAGGGGAACACTGAAGCTTTCTTT. The chain has TRBV18 and TRBJ1-1; tentatively, D is TRBD1 (5 bases). Germline-derived CDR1 and CDR2 are KGHSH and LQKENI. V lost 6 bases to trimming and J lost 1 base, with 18 bases between them. The CDR3 spans 16 residues.